Given below is one T cell receptor beta chain in context. This clonotype was found a few times. No antigen is known for it. No base quality information exists; no much larger clone differs at one position. The meaning of the sample's time point label: patch test 1, 2 weeks after DPC sensitization. The intended sense of this specimen's treatment or condition label: therapeutic diphenylcyclopropenone sensitization with weekly scalp DPC. At every patch-test visit, the blood draw took place before the patch test was put on. Patients were considered eligible if aged 18 to 70, diagnosed with alopecia and deemed suitable for DPC therapy, and patients were excluded if pregnant. Total RNA was isolated from unfractionated whole blood collected in Tempus Blood RNA tubes. This specimen belongs to a study of human T cells and chemical hapten exposure (dated by TCRdb to about 2021). Describing the broader study: For sensitization, 2% DPC in acetone was applied to a 2 cm by 2 cm area of upper inner arm skin. Weekly therapeutic DPC doses were additionally applied to the scalp of patients throughout the roughly 23-week study period. Patch testing was done on the upper back using Finn chambers containing 0.01% DPC, and results were scored after 6 days according to International Contact Dermatitis Research Group standards. Most of the patients in the cohort were female, and the cohort covered alopecia areata with under or over 50% scalp involvement, alopecia totalis and alopecia universalis. The libraries were sequenced as a pool, and the TCR yield per sample differed mostly because of small variations in library volumes within the pool. The study tracked peripheral blood TCR repertoire changes in vivo during primary and secondary sensitization to the hapten diphenylcyclopropenone (DPC) in alopecia patients. Blood was sampled from patients pre-sensitization (week 0) and at 2, 6 and about 24 weeks after DPC sensitization. Roughly 30 alopecia patients provided blood for TCR sequencing at one to four time points (pre-sensitization, 2, 6 and 24 weeks). Here is what the overall study found, with its caveats: The number of PT1 expanded TCRs positively correlated with patch test score, significant at thresholds 8, 16 and 32 but not 4. No change with DPC sensitization was found in the number of TCRs above 1 in 1000 frequency, and no evidence of global repertoire structure alterations was found. After repeated subsampling, the strength of the expansion versus patch-test correlation and the threshold at which it became significant changed. Alopecia, a presumed autoimmune disease, was present in all patients, so the immune response of the patients might differ from that of healthy individuals. Significantly more large CDR3 similarity clusters were formed by expanded TCRs than by pre-sensitization or healthy control sets, consistent with antigen-driven responses.

From V the trimming removes 5 bases and from J it removes 1 base, while the gene matches leave 4 bases of the junction unaccounted for. The cysteine opens and the phenylalanine closes a CDR3 of 15 amino acids. Just the 45-base CDR3 DNA is kept, in frame starting at base 1. CDR1 and CDR2, looked up from the germline V gene, are MDHEN and SYDVKM. Libraries were made using RACE. This sample was sequenced with a NextSeq 500. During library preparation, unique molecular identifiers were attached to individual cDNA molecules so that TCRs could be counted in a quantitative, reproducible way. Both TCR alpha and TCR beta chains were sequenced from each blood RNA sample. As for the original processing: Samples had a median of around 92,000 TCRs, with a range from roughly 23,224 to 700,000. The Decombinator software suite was used to annotate V, J and CDR3 in the TCR reads. Every sample was subsampled to the same number of TCRs (28,000) for the PS versus PT1 abundance plots. TCRs were defined as expanded if absent before sensitization and observed at least eight times at the 2-week time point. TCRdb reprocessing: public reads trimmed at Q25 with fastp, clones called with MiXCR, in-frame beta chains kept. CDR3 protein duplicates are merged, each entry listing the most common genes and DNA. In this record, the V and J calls reflect TCRdb's handling and not the investigators' own analysis. This sample is represented by nearly 350,000 distinct CDR3 sequences; approximately 6.9% of them were singletons. The top ten clonotypes cover about 8% of the sample.

The V and J segments used are TRBV28 and TRBJ2-1, with 8 central nucleotides matching TRBD1. This TCR was sampled from a woman aged 18 to 35 with alopecia areata. Some clones in this sample may be carry-over from other donors' samples. The specimen was whole blood, collected in connection with sensitization to the hapten diphenylcyclopropenone (DPC). The CDR3: CASSEYRGSYNEQFF. In nucleotide form, the sequence is TGTGCCAGCAGTGAATACAGGGGGTCCTACAATGAGCAGTTCTTC.